This TCR beta chain stems from a study of post-analysis software for immune sequencing data. Germline V lookup: CDR1 SGHTA, CDR2 FQGNSA. Trimming pared 6 bases from V and 7 bases from J, leaving 19 bases between. The CDR3 runs to 15 residues. Libraries were made from TCR beta cDNA, and they carried unique molecular identifiers. TCRdb reanalysed the PCR reads using MiXCR and keeps one entry per CDR3 protein. The sample includes approximately 400,000 distinct CDR3 sequences, around 37% of them seen just once. Overall study findings and caveats: In patients, about 5 TRBV segments were more frequent than in controls, with TRBV5-6, TRBV5-1 and TRBV20-1 among them.

Note on this clonotype: Its specificity is unknown.

Input material: blood. The TCR originated in a girl aged 10-17 years with multiple sclerosis. The V call is TRBV7-2, the J call TRBJ1-5; D unclear. The chain's CDR3 is CASSRGRAQGQPQHF. The CDR3 DNA reads TGTGCCAGCAGTCGCGGGAGGGCCCAAGGGCAGCCCCAGCATTTT.